This TCR beta chain was sequenced in a study of T cells in Graves' hyperthyroidism and ophthalmopathy. Study findings and constraints: Blood also showed most of the thyroid clonotypes that were expanded above 0.001.

In this sample, this clonotype turned up many times. Its antigen is unknown. TCR beta CDR3 regions were amplified from RNA. Initially, a first-round RT-PCR of the TCR CDR3 employed the HTBI primer set. Each CDR3 protein gets one entry after TCRdb re-called the multiplex PCR reads with MiXCR. Of around 600,000 distinct CDR3 sequences listed, more than 15% are singletons. Germline-derived CDR1 and CDR2 are SEHNR and FQNEAQ (reference sequence). There are 13 residues in the CDR3. Trimming removed 4 bases from V and 6 bases from J; junction bases left unmatched: 4. Graves' hyperthyroidism was deemed stable given no ophthalmopathy progression within 18 months. Together with thyroid ultrasound, orbital computed tomography, serum thyroxine and TRAb, clinical symptoms were used for diagnoses. The authors obtained PBMCs from over 8.5 ml of fresh peripheral blood.

The sequence derives from a woman in her twenties or thirties with Graves' hyperthyroidism. Sequenced material: blood. The chain joins TRBV7-9 to TRBJ2-5; 8 bases are shared with TRBD1. The CDR3 nucleotides are TGTGCCAGCAGCTCAGGACAGGGAAAGACCCAGTACTTC. This gives the protein CASSSGQGKTQYF. Complete variable domain (other parts from reference TRBV7-9 and TRBJ2-5): DTGVSQNPRHKITKRGQNVTFRCDPISEHNRLYWYRQTLGQGPEFLTYFQNEAQLEKSRLLSDRFSAERPKGSFSTLEIQRTEQGDSAMYLCASSSGQGKTQYFGPGTRLLVL.